The source of this TCR beta chain is a study of cytomegalovirus exposure and HLA in healthy donors. Use of 60 Vbeta and 13 Jbeta primers characterized the PCR. TCRdb keeps only in-frame clones here, not all; method: immunoSEQ multiplex PCR. Here the sample spans around 91,000 clones, more than 55% being singletons. The CDR3 consists of 12 residues. Germline CDR1 and CDR2: GTSNPN and SVGIG (reference sequence). The germline V and J ends were trimmed by 2 bases and 3 bases, with 8 bases remaining between them. This chain uses TRBV30 with TRBJ2-7, with D unclear. The material sequenced was PBMCs. This sequence was found in a human donor in good health. CDR3 coding DNA: TGTGCCTGGAGTAAGTCTATCTACGAGCAGTACTTC. Translated, it gives CAWSKSIYEQYF.